The 16 T cell receptor beta chains presented below share a single source sample, sequenced in a study of blood T cell repertoires in COVID-19. The table came from immunoSEQ multiplex PCR; TCRdb's copy has only in-frame clones and leaves some out. The sample contains approximately 470,000 clones, around 90% of which appear only once. Material: PBMCs or T cells enriched from blood (not recorded which). Receptor source: a woman aged 18-30 years who had recovered from COVID-19.

V and J are TRBV6-6 and TRBJ1-5; the D gene is possibly TRBD1 (6 bases). With 6 bases removed from V and 6 bases from J, the gap between germline ends came to 15 bases. CDR3 length equals 14 residues. Germline V gives CDR1 MNHNY, CDR2 SVGAGI (reference sequence). In DNA, the CDR3 is TGTGCCAGCAGCCCAGGGGATGGGGCTCAGCCCCAGCATTTT. As protein: CASSPGDGAQPQHF.

On this clone itself: The same CDR3 can be traced to other DNA sequences in this sample. The J gene is TRBJ1-5, the V gene TRBV2; D not certain. This CDR3 has 14 residues. V lost 3 bases to trimming and J lost 2 bases, with 8 bases between them. Germline CDR1 reads SNHLY; CDR2 reads FYNNEI. CDR3 nucleotide sequence: TGTGCCAGCAGTGAGGAGGGTGGCAATCAGCCCCAGCATTTT. Translating it yields CASSEEGGNQPQHF.

The J gene is TRBJ2-3, the V gene TRBV6-5, with 9 bases lining up with TRBD1. In germline, CDR1 is MNHEY, CDR2 SVGAGI. The length of the CDR3 is 14 residues. V lost 6 bases and J lost 4; bases outside the gene matches: 5. In DNA form, the CDR3 reads TGTGCCAGCAGGCGGGACAGGGAGGCAGATACGCAGTATTTT. This sequence encodes CASRRDREADTQYF.

The chain has TRBV11-2 and TRBJ2-3, with D possibly matching TRBD2 (6 bases). Germline values: CDR1 SGHAT, CDR2 FQNNGV. CDR3 length: 14 amino acids. V dropped 3 bases and J dropped 4 bases, with 11 bases sitting between them. CDR3 amino acids: CASSLTRLSDTQYF. CDR3 nucleotide sequence: TGTGCCAGCAGCTTGACTAGATTGTCAGATACGCAGTATTTT.

The chain combines TRBV9 with TRBJ2-3, with D maybe TRBD1 (5 bases). Germline V gene lookup returns CDR1 SGDLS and CDR2 YYNGEE. Trimming removed 4 bases from V and 6 bases from J, with 12 bases in between. The CDR3 sequence is 13 residues long. The CDR3, as DNA: TGTGCCAGCAGCCCACCTGGGGCCGATACGCAGTATTTT. Translation: CASSPPGADTQYF.

The rearrangement uses TRBV6-5 and TRBJ2-3, with D hard to call. Germline V gives CDR1 MNHEY, CDR2 SVGAGI. The V and J ends lost 7 bases and 2 bases respectively, with 10 bases between them. CDR3 length equals 13 residues. CDR3 sequence (DNA): TGTGCCAGCATGAAAGGAGACACAGATACGCAGTATTTT. This codes for CASMKGDTDTQYF.

This sequence joins TRBV6-5 and TRBJ1-6; D is perhaps TRBD1 (5 bases). The ends were cut back, 3 bases at V and 8 bases at J, with 11 bases in the middle. The CDR3 contains 14 residues. CDR1 is MNHEY, CDR2 SVGAGI, per germline. The CDR3 loop reads CASSYQGRDSPLHF. CDR3 bases: TGTGCCAGCAGTTATCAGGGTAGGGATTCACCCCTCCACTTT.

The V gene is TRBV19, the J gene TRBJ2-2; D is unclear. V lost 4 bases and J 3 bases, leaving 6 bases between the germline ends. Germline V gene data show CDR1 as LNHDA and CDR2 as SQIVND (reference sequence). This CDR3 comprises 13 residues. CDR3: CASSTLHTGELFF. As DNA, the CDR3 is TGTGCCAGTAGTACCCTCCACACCGGGGAGCTGTTTTTT.

This chain links TRBV5-1 with TRBJ1-2, with 10 positions matching TRBD1. Trimming at V came to 0 bases and at J to 8 bases, leaving 7 bases not matched to a gene. Per germline, CDR1 SGHRS and CDR2 YFSETQ. The CDR3 consists of 15 residues. CDR3 DNA: TGCGCCAGCAGCTTGGGGGGACAGGGGACGGAGGGCTACACCTTC. It codes for CASSLGGQGTEGYTF.

V gene TRBV30 combines with J gene TRBJ1-6; tentative D call: TRBD1 (5 bases). CDR3 size: 13 residues. V was cut by 6 bases and J by 6 bases, with 12 bases left in between. Germline V gene sequence: CDR1 GTSNPN, CDR2 SVGIG (reference sequence). CDR3 nucleotides: TGTGCCTGCCAGAAGGGGCGTAATTCACCCCTCCACTTT. Translating gives CACQKGRNSPLHF.

The chain joins TRBV5-4 to TRBJ2-7; D not certain. V lost 4 bases, J lost 0 bases, and 8 bases lay in between. Germline V gene sequence: CDR1 SGHNT, CDR2 YYREEE (reference sequence). This CDR3 has 13 residues. In DNA, the CDR3 is TGTGCCAGCAGCCCGGAGAACTCCTACGAGCAGTACTTC. Protein: CASSPENSYEQYF. Filled out from reference TRBV5-4 and TRBJ2-7, the complete variable domain reads ETGVTQSPTHLIKTRGQQVTLRCSSQSGHNTVSWYQQALGQGPQFIFQYYREEENGRGNFPPRFSGLQFPNYSSELNVNALELDDSALYLCASSPENSYEQYFGPGTRLTVT.

The V call is TRBV13, the J call TRBJ2-7; 7 nucleotides agree with TRBD1. The CDR3 runs to 15 residues. Germline CDR1 is PRHDT and CDR2 is FYEKMQ (reference sequence). With 1 base clipped from V and 3 bases from J, the junction kept 6 bases outside the gene matches. CDR3 coding DNA: TGTGCCAGCAGCTTAGCCGGGACAGAGGGCTACGAGCAGTACTTC. This translates into CASSLAGTEGYEQYF.

The V call is TRBV5-1, the J call TRBJ2-2; 7 nucleotides line up with TRBD1. CDR3 length equals 16 residues. The germline CDR1 and CDR2 sequences are SGHRS and YFSETQ. Trimming at V came to 1 base and at J to 4 bases, leaving 7 bases not matched to a gene. CDR3 amino acids: CASSLRDSGGTGELFF. The DNA for the CDR3 is TGCGCCAGCAGCTTGAGGGACAGTGGAGGCACCGGGGAGCTGTTTTTT.

The rearrangement links TRBV5-4 to TRBJ2-3; maybe TRBD2 (6 bases). There are 17 residues in the CDR3. Trimming cost V 3 bases and J 1 base, with 18 bases left between them. Looked up from germline, CDR1 is SGHNT and CDR2 is YYREEE (reference sequence). Here the CDR3 DNA reads TGTGCCAGCAGCTACGACGGTTCGGGGGTCCGCACAGATACGCAGTATTTT. It codes for CASSYDGSGVRTDTQYF.

The chain links TRBV28 to TRBJ1-6; D is perhaps TRBD1 (6 bases). Per the germline V gene, CDR1 is MDHEN and CDR2 is SYDVKM. CDR3 length equals 16 residues. V shed 2 bases and J shed 4 bases, with 12 bases lying between them. The CDR3 loop is CASSLTGRGYNSPLHF. For the CDR3, the DNA is TGTGCCAGCAGTTTAACAGGGAGGGGATATAATTCACCCCTCCACTTT.

J is TRBJ1-4 and V is TRBV4-1; D remains unclear. This CDR3 spans 15 amino acids. Trimming cost V 6 bases and J 0 bases, with 11 bases left between them. Germline CDR1 MGHRA, CDR2 YSYEKL. This CDR3 is CASSPTGATNEKLFF. The CDR3, as DNA: TGCGCCAGCAGTCCCACGGGAGCAACTAATGAAAAACTGTTTTTT.